This is a list of T cell receptor beta chains from one sample in a study of blood T cell repertoires in COVID-19. The method was immunoSEQ multiplex PCR; TCRdb's version includes in-frame clones alone and lacks a portion of them. The sample includes 150,000 or so clones, about 90% seen only once; the top ten take roughly 6.6%. Sequencing was done on a sample of peripheral blood. Source of these receptors: an elderly man with acute or convalescent COVID-19. CDR3s include the opening cysteine and the closing phenylalanine or tryptophan.

V gene	J gene	CDR3 protein
TRBV20-1	TRBJ1-2	CSATMEYGYTF
TRBV3-1/TRBV3-2	TRBJ2-5	CASSQETSGGEETQYF
TRBV10-3	TRBJ1-1	CAIGAGPTEAFF
TRBV3-1/TRBV3-2	TRBJ2-3	CASSQGDTLGDTQYF
TRBV5-5	TRBJ2-3	CASSPPGQITDTQYF
TRBV18	TRBJ1-3	CASSPPGADRGSGNTIYF
TRBV6-1	TRBJ2-5	CASSDVGGRETQYF
TRBV11-3	TRBJ2-1	CASSLGSGRGDEQFF
TRBV18	TRBJ1-1	CASSPPAGASEAFF
TRBV5-6	TRBJ2-1	CASSLREGRSDYYNEQFF
TRBV6-5	TRBJ1-5	CASGDPGGGQPQHF
TRBV5-4	TRBJ1-5	CASSVQGNSNQPQHF
TRBV2	TRBJ2-7	CATSNTAFSYEQYF
TRBV28	TRBJ1-3	CASSRTTGSSGNTIYF
TRBV5-5	TRBJ2-7	CASQRNYEQYF
TRBV4-1	TRBJ1-5	CASSQERGWQPQHF
TRBV6-1	TRBJ2-7	CASSESGGVGEQYF
TRBV12-3/TRBV12-4	TRBJ2-6	CASSHSGANVLTF
TRBV27	TRBJ2-1	CASTPGPSRGPYNEQFF
TRBV5-4	TRBJ2-3	CASSYRGTDTQYF
TRBV5-1	TRBJ1-6	CASSPLNGQVNSPLHF
TRBV5-1	TRBJ1-5	CASSKTVLGRNQPQHF
TRBV5-1	TRBJ2-4	CASSHDRAGAKNIQYF
TRBV27	TRBJ2-7	CASSQPGFYEQYF
TRBV29-1	TRBJ1-2	CSGSRGAAQGYTF
TRBV24-1	TRBJ1-5	CATSDQQYNQPQHF
TRBV9	TRBJ2-3	CASSGGTGPDTQYF